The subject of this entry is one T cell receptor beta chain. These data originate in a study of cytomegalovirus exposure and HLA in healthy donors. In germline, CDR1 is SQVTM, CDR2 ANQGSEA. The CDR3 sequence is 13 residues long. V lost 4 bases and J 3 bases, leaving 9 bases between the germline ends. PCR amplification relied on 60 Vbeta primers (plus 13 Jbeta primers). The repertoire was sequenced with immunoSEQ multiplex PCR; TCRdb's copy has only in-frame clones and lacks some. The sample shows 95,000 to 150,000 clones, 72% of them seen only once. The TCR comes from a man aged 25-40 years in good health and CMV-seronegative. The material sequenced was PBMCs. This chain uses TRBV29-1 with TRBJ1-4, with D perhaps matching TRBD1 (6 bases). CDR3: CSVARGANEKLFF. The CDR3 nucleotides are TGCAGCGTTGCCAGGGGAGCTAATGAAAAACTGTTTTTT.